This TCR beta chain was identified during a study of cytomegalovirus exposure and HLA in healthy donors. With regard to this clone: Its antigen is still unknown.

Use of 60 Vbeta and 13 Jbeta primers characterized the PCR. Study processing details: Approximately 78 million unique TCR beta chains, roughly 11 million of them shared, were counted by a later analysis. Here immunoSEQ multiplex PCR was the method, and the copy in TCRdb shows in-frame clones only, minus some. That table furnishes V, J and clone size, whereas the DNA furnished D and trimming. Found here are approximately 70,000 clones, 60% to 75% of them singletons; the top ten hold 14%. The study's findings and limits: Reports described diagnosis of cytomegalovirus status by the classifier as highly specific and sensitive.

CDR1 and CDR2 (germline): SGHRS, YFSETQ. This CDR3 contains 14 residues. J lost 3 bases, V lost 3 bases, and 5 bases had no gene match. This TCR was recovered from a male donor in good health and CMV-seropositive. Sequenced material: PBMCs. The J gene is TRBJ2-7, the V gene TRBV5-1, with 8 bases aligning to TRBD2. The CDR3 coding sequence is TGCGCCAGCAGCTCCCCGGGACTAGACTACGAGCAGTACTTC. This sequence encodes CASSSPGLDYEQYF.